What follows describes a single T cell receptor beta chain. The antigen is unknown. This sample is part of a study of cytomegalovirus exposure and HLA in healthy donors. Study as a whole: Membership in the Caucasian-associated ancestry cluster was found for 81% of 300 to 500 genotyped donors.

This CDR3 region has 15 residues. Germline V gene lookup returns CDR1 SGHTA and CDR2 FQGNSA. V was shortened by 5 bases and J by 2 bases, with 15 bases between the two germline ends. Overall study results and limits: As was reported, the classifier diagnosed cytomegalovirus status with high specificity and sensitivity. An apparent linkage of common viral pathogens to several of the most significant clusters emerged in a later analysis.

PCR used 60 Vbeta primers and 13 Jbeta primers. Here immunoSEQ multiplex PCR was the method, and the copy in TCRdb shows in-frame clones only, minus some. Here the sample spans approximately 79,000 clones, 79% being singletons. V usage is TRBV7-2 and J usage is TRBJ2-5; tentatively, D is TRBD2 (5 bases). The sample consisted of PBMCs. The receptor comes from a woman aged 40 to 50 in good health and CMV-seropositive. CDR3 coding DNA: TGTGCCAGCAGCCGGGATTATGGGAAACAAGAGACCCAGTACTTC. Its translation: CASSRDYGKQETQYF.